What follows are 9 T cell receptor beta chains derived from one specimen sequenced in a study of blood T cell repertoires in COVID-19. Only in-frame clones appear in the TCRdb table, and some are missing; sequencing was by immunoSEQ multiplex PCR. The sample lists approximately 6,600 clones; 75% to 90% were seen once. Specimen: peripheral blood. The receptors were gathered from a man older than 75 with active COVID-19.

The V and J genes are TRBV5-8 and TRBJ1-4, with 10 bases identical to TRBD1. Germline assignment: CDR1 SGHTS and CDR2 YDEGEE. The CDR3 consists of 16 residues. V lost 4 bases, J lost 8 bases, and 11 bases stayed unmatched. CDR3 sequence: CASSRGSGQGGEKLFF. CDR3 bases: TGTGCCAGCAGCCGTGGGTCCGGACAGGGGGGAGAAAAACTGTTTTTT. Full variable domain (outside the CDR3, taken from reference TRBV5-8 and TRBJ1-4): EAGVTQSPTHLIKTRGQQATLRCSPISGHTSVYWYQQALGLGLQFLLWYDEGEERNRGNFPPRFSGRQFPNYSSELNVNALELEDSALYLCASSRGSGQGGEKLFFGSGTQLSVL.

This clone was detected only once. The gene calls are TRBV5-1 and TRBJ1-1; TRBD1 is a possible D gene (6 bases). CDR1 and CDR2 from the germline V gene are SGHRS and YFSETQ. Trimming took off 0 bases at V and 1 base at J, with 13 bases between the two ends. The CDR3 sequence is 16 residues long. This CDR3 reads CASSLAGGQANTEAFF. The CDR3 DNA follows: TGCGCCAGCAGCTTGGCGGGGGGGCAGGCGAACACTGAAGCTTTCTTT. The whole variable domain, remainder taken from reference TRBV5-1 and TRBJ1-1, is KAGVTQTPRYLIKTRGQQVTLSCSPISGHRSVSWYQQTPGQGLQFLFEYFSETQRNKGNFPGRFSGRQFSNSRSEMNVSTLELGDSALYLCASSLAGGQANTEAFFGQGTRLTVV.

This clone was detected once. The genes are TRBV5-1 and TRBJ2-7; 7 bases align to TRBD2. V dropped 2 bases and J dropped 4; count of bases not matched to a gene: 6. Germline V gene data show CDR1 as SGHRS and CDR2 as YFSETQ. The CDR3 contains 14 residues. The CDR3 protein is CASSFGGSLYEQYF. As DNA, the CDR3 is TGCGCCAGCAGCTTTGGCGGGAGTCTATACGAGCAGTACTTC.

The chain has TRBV14 and TRBJ2-7; 9 bases are shared with TRBD1. Per the germline V gene, CDR1 is SGHDN and CDR2 is FVKESK. This CDR3 is built from 16 residues. V lost 0 bases to trimming and J lost 2 bases; unmatched junction nucleotides: 5. CDR3 sequence: CASSQDPRTGAYEQYF. CDR3 DNA: TGTGCCAGCAGCCAAGATCCCCGGACAGGGGCCTACGAGCAGTACTTC.

The chain uses TRBV19 and TRBJ2-3; 10 bases align to TRBD2. The germline CDR1 and CDR2 sequences are LNHDA and SQIVND (reference sequence). V dropped 1 base and J dropped 6; count of bases not matched to a gene: 1. This CDR3 region has 14 residues. CDR3 DNA: TGTGCCAGTAGTATAGGGGGACTAGCGGATACGCAGTATTTT. This codes for CASSIGGLADTQYF.

V is TRBV29-1 and J is TRBJ2-7, with 13 positions matching TRBD2. The CDR3 loop spans 12 amino acids. Germline V gene data show CDR1 as SQVTM and CDR2 as ANQGSEA. CDR3 nucleotides: TGCAGTGTGAGACTAGCGGGAGGTGAGCAGTACTTC. It is translated as CSVRLAGGEQYF.

This sequence joins TRBV6-5 and TRBJ2-4; tentatively, D is TRBD1 (6 bases). Germline-derived CDR1 and CDR2 are MNHEY and SVGAGI. The CDR3 contains 16 residues. V was trimmed by 2 bases and J by 0 bases, leaving 11 bases between them. DNA for the CDR3: TGTGCCAGCAGTTACAGACAGGAGAGAGCCAAAAACATTCAGTACTTC. Encoded protein: CASSYRQERAKNIQYF.

The chain is built from TRBV15 and TRBJ1-2; D remains ambiguous. The CDR3 has 12 residues. V was shortened by 5 bases and J by 4 bases, with 8 bases between the two germline ends. Germline V lookup: CDR1 LNHNV, CDR2 YYDKDF (reference sequence). The CDR3 DNA follows: TGTGCCACCAGCGTCGACTCCTATGGCTACACCTTC. It specifies CATSVDSYGYTF.

J is TRBJ1-2 and V is TRBV14; possibly TRBD1 for D (6 bases). The CDR3 covers 15 residues. Germline V gene sequence: CDR1 SGHDN, CDR2 FVKESK. V was pared by 2 bases and J by 8 bases, with 18 bases between. CDR3 sequence (DNA): TGTGCCAGCAGCCAATGGGGGGGCCCCCGTTTCGGCTACACCTTC. It codes for CASSQWGGPRFGYTF.